This T cell receptor (beta chain) was captured by sequencing in a study of CD8+ T cells in alopecia areata. CDR3 size: 14 residues. Per germline, CDR1 SGHAT and CDR2 FQNNGV. V dropped 1 base and J dropped 6 bases, with 9 bases sitting between them. Investigators isolated RNA and reverse transcribed it into cDNA to act as the sequencing template. Assay: immunoSEQ multiplex PCR; the TCRdb copy retains only in-frame clones and omits some. The table lists fewer than 110,000 clones, around 60% of them singletons. This chain links TRBV11-2 with TRBJ1-4; D possibly corresponds to TRBD1 (5 bases). This clonotype was obtained from a human donor in good health. The sequenced sample was CD4+ T cells sorted from blood. CDR3 bases: TGTGCCAGCAGCTTAGGGGGGAGTTATGAAAAACTGTTTTTT. Amino acid sequence: CASSLGGSYEKLFF. The whole variable domain, filled in from reference TRBV11-2 and TRBJ1-4, reads EAGVAQSPRYKIIEKRQSVAFWCNPISGHATLYWYQQILGQGPKLLIQFQNNGVVDDSQLPKDRFSAERLKGVDSTLKIQPAKLEDSAVYLCASSLGGSYEKLFFGSGTQLSVL.